Listed here are 24 T cell receptor beta chains from one sample, sequenced in a study of cytomegalovirus exposure and HLA in healthy donors (TCRdb year 2017). The library was prepared using the immunoSEQ multiplex PCR assay. The multiplex PCR relied on a mix of 60 forward primers for TCR Vbeta segments and 13 reverse primers for TCR Jbeta segments. In its TCRdb copy, this immuneACCESS table keeps in-frame sequences only and misses some clones. Where compared with another copy, unresolved V genes explain less than half of these, and the others have no known cause. Counted in this sample were fewer than 130,000 clones; 60% to 85% of them appeared once. The ten largest account for more than 4.5% of the sample. The sequencing input was PBMCs. The receptors originated from a female donor in good health and CMV-seropositive.

The chain recombines TRBV7-2 with TRBJ2-2, with TRBD2 as a possible D gene (7 bases). The CDR3 has 15 amino acids. The V and J ends lost 4 bases and 7 bases respectively, with 16 bases between them. CDR1 is SGHTA, CDR2 FQGNSA, per germline. The CDR3 nucleotides read TGTGCCAGCAGCTCAGGGCGGGGGCGGGGCGGGGAGCTGTTTTTT. Translating gives CASSSGRGRGGELFF.

This rearrangement joins TRBV5-1 to TRBJ2-1; D gene uncertain. The CDR3 extends over 17 amino acids. V lost 1 base to trimming and J lost 6 bases, with 20 bases between them. Germline V gene sequence: CDR1 SGHRS, CDR2 YFSETQ. The CDR3 region is CASSLLRRPSKLNEQFF. CDR3 nucleotides: TGCGCCAGCAGCTTGCTACGGAGACCTTCTAAACTCAATGAGCAGTTCTTC.

The sample holds one count of this clone. Other DNA sequences of this sample code for an identical CDR3. CDR3 DNA sequence: TGTGCCAGCAGCTTTGAAGGGGGCGCGAGGACCGGGGAGCTGTTTTTT. Translating it yields CASSFEGGARTGELFF. This rearrangement joins TRBV5-4 to TRBJ2-2; TRBD1 matches 7 bases. The CDR3 loop spans 16 amino acids. Germline values: CDR1 SGHNT, CDR2 YYREEE (reference sequence). Germline trimming cut 2 bases from V and 5 bases from J; bases unmatched to any gene: 9.

The chain combines TRBV4-3 with TRBJ1-2, with 8 bases matching TRBD1. The CDR3 runs to 16 residues. Trimming cost V 1 base and J 7 bases; bases outside gene matches: 11. In germline, CDR1 is LGHNA, CDR2 YSLEER. CDR3 in amino acids: CASSQVDRDDVGGYTF. CDR3 nucleotide sequence: TGCGCCAGCAGCCAAGTGGACAGGGATGATGTTGGTGGCTACACCTTC.

The chain employs TRBV19 and TRBJ1-1; the match to TRBD1 covers 7 bases. V shed 10 bases and J 0 bases; nucleotides not matched to a gene: 8. This CDR3 is built from 14 residues. Germline V gives CDR1 LNHDA, CDR2 SQIVND (reference sequence). The DNA of the CDR3 is TGTGCCACCGATCAGGGGGGCCTGAACACTGAAGCTTTCTTT. It encodes CATDQGGLNTEAFF.

The chain uses TRBV5-1 and TRBJ2-7, with 11 bases identical to TRBD2. Trimming took 6 bases from V and 2 from J; bases not matched to a gene: 7. The CDR3 runs to 15 residues. The germline gives CDR1 SGHRS, CDR2 YFSETQ. CDR3 nucleotides: TGCGCCAGCACCCCGACTAGCGGGGACCCCTACGAGCAGTACTTC. This sequence encodes CASTPTSGDPYEQYF.

The chain couples TRBV5-5 to TRBJ2-7, with D unclear. Trimming removed 0 bases from V and 9 bases from J, with 10 bases in between. The CDR3 sequence is 12 residues long. Germline loops: CDR1 SGHKS, CDR2 YYEKEE (reference sequence). CDR3 sequence: CASSLDPGWQYF. CDR3 coding DNA: TGTGCCAGCAGCTTGGACCCAGGTTGGCAGTACTTC. Filled out from reference TRBV5-5 and TRBJ2-7, the complete variable domain reads DAGVTQSPTHLIKTRGQQVTLRCSPISGHKSVSWYQQVLGQGPQFIFQYYEKEERGRGNFPDRFSARQFPNYSSELNVNALLLGDSALYLCASSLDPGWQYFGPGTRLTVT.

J is TRBJ2-5 and V is TRBV5-1; D may be TRBD2 (5 bases). Between the trimmed V and J ends, which lost 0 bases and 5 bases, there was a span of 14 bases. Germline values: CDR1 SGHRS, CDR2 YFSETQ. The CDR3 totals 15 residues. CDR3 in amino acids: CASSLVASSGETQYF. In DNA, the CDR3 is TGCGCCAGCAGCTTGGTGGCTAGCTCCGGGGAGACCCAGTACTTC.

This clone was picked up one time. The chain recombines TRBV6-5 with TRBJ1-2; 10 bases match TRBD1. The length of the CDR3 is 15 residues. Germline V gene sequence: CDR1 MNHEY, CDR2 SVGAGI. J lost 3 bases, V lost 6 bases, and 7 bases had no gene match. The CDR3 nucleotides read TGTGCCAGCAGCCAACCGGGACAGGGGCACTATGGCTACACCTTC. This gives the protein CASSQPGQGHYGYTF.

This sequence joins TRBV27 and TRBJ2-1, with 11 bases aligning to TRBD2. The ends lost 0 bases at V and 4 bases at J; junction bases unmatched: 5. The CDR3 has 17 amino acids. The V gene's germline CDR1 is MNHEY and CDR2 SMNVEV (reference sequence). CDR3 in amino acids: CASSLSRLAGMYNEQFF. In DNA form, the CDR3 reads TGTGCCAGCAGTTTATCCAGACTAGCGGGAATGTACAATGAGCAGTTCTTC.

CDR3 coding DNA: TGTGCCTGGAGTGTATGGCAGGGGGATGAAAAACTGTTTTTT. It codes for CAWSVWQGDEKLFF. The gene calls are TRBV30 and TRBJ1-4; 7 nucleotides agree with TRBD1. The CDR3 covers 14 residues. Germline-derived CDR1 and CDR2 are GTSNPN and SVGIG (reference sequence). The V gene end was trimmed by 0 bases and the J gene end by 6 bases; junction bases not matched to a gene: 4.

V and J are TRBV18 and TRBJ2-1; TRBD2 agrees at 10 bases. V lost 1 base, J lost 2 bases, and 5 bases stayed unmatched. Germline CDR1 reads KGHSH; CDR2 reads LQKENI. The CDR3 extends over 17 amino acids. The CDR3 sequence: CASSPQPAGGPYNEQFF. CDR3 nucleotide sequence: TGTGCCAGCTCACCACAGCCAGCGGGAGGGCCCTACAATGAGCAGTTCTTC.

V usage is TRBV6-5 and J usage is TRBJ2-7, with 9 bases aligning to TRBD1. Germline lookup yields CDR1 MNHEY and CDR2 SVGAGI. V shed 3 bases and J 4 bases; nucleotides not matched to a gene: 4. The CDR3 is made up of 14 amino acids. The CDR3 is CASSYSGTGYEQYF. The CDR3 DNA reads TGTGCCAGCAGTTATTCCGGGACAGGGTACGAGCAGTACTTC.

This clone has just a few counts. The rearrangement links TRBV19 to TRBJ2-5; tentative D call: TRBD2 (5 bases). There are 15 residues in the CDR3. Trimming stripped 1 base from V and 5 bases from J, with 14 bases between. The germline V gene has CDR1 LNHDA and CDR2 SQIVND (reference sequence). The CDR3 DNA is TGTGCCAGTAGTATAGGTTACGGGGTAGTGGAGACCCAGTACTTC. It is translated as CASSIGYGVVETQYF.

DNA of the CDR3: TGTGCCATCAGTGAGACAGATACGAACACTGAAGCTTTCTTT. Its protein product is CAISETDTNTEAFF. The rearrangement uses TRBV10-3 and TRBJ1-1; D unclear. CDR1 and CDR2 (germline): ENHRY, SYGVKD. CDR3 size: 14 residues. Trimming stripped 2 bases from V and 1 base from J, with 8 bases between.

This clone was seen more than once but under ten times. This rearrangement joins TRBV5-5 to TRBJ1-4, with TRBD1 matching 8 bases. V dropped 4 bases and J dropped 8; count of bases not matched to a gene: 13. The germline V gene has CDR1 SGHKS and CDR2 YYEKEE (reference sequence). CDR3 length equals 16 residues. The CDR3 DNA reads as TGTGCCAGCAGCCACGGACAGGGTGGAATAGGAGAAAAACTGTTTTTT. Amino acid sequence: CASSHGQGGIGEKLFF.

The chain recombines TRBV14 with TRBJ2-1, with no clear D. The V gene's germline CDR1 is SGHDN and CDR2 FVKESK. The V and J ends lost 0 bases and 4 bases respectively, with 16 bases between them. The CDR3 loop spans 17 amino acids. The CDR3 DNA follows: TGTGCCAGCAGCCAAGAAGCCCGTACGTGGAGTTACAATGAGCAGTTCTTC. Its protein is CASSQEARTWSYNEQFF.

The CDR3 loop is CASSRVADTDTQYF. The CDR3, as DNA: TGTGCCAGTAGTAGGGTGGCGGACACAGATACGCAGTATTTT. This chain links TRBV19 with TRBJ2-3; no clear D gene. The germline V gene has CDR1 LNHDA and CDR2 SQIVND (reference sequence). The ends were cut back, 4 bases at V and 2 bases at J, with 10 bases in the middle. This CDR3 contains 14 residues. Full variable domain (rest looked up from reference TRBV19 and TRBJ2-3): DGGITQSPKYLFRKEGQNVTLSCEQNLNHDAMYWYRQDPGQGLRLIYYSQIVNDFQKGDIAEGYSVSREKKESFPLTVTSAQKNPTAFYLCASSRVADTDTQYFGPGTRLTVL.

This clone has only a few counts. The chain joins TRBV29-1 to TRBJ2-3; 10 nucleotides line up with TRBD1. Germline assignment: CDR1 SQVTM and CDR2 ANQGSEA. V lost 2 bases to trimming and J lost 4 bases; unmatched junction nucleotides: 3. This CDR3 comprises 14 residues. CDR3 DNA sequence: TGCAGCGTTGAATCGGGACAGGGGCCAGATACGCAGTATTTT. It translates to CSVESGQGPDTQYF.

This sequence joins TRBV7-9 and TRBJ1-2, with 12 bases fitting TRBD1. Germline values: CDR1 SEHNR, CDR2 FQNEAQ (reference sequence). The CDR3 is made up of 19 amino acids. Trimming cost V 0 bases and J 7 bases; bases outside gene matches: 15. The CDR3: CASSLALGTGGAELGGYTF. The DNA of the CDR3 is TGTGCCAGCAGCTTAGCGCTTGGGACAGGGGGCGCTGAGTTAGGTGGCTACACCTTC. Using reference TRBV7-9 and TRBJ1-2 for the parts outside the CDR3, the full variable domain is DTGVSQNPRHKITKRGQNVTFRCDPISEHNRLYWYRQTLGQGPEFLTYFQNEAQLEKSRLLSDRFSAERPKGSFSTLEIQRTEQGDSAMYLCASSLALGTGGAELGGYTFGSGTRLTVV.

V gene TRBV11-2 combines with J gene TRBJ2-7; perhaps TRBD1 as D (5 bases). Trimming removed 5 bases from V and 4 bases from J, with 9 bases in between. This CDR3 contains 12 residues. The germline gives CDR1 SGHAT, CDR2 FQNNGV. The CDR3, as DNA: TGTGCCAGCAGCCCTCGGACATACGAGCAGTACTTC. Its protein is CASSPRTYEQYF. The full variable domain, its missing parts supplied by reference TRBV11-2 and TRBJ2-7, is EAGVAQSPRYKIIEKRQSVAFWCNPISGHATLYWYQQILGQGPKLLIQFQNNGVVDDSQLPKDRFSAERLKGVDSTLKIQPAKLEDSAVYLCASSPRTYEQYFGPGTRLTVT.

The V gene is TRBV2, the J gene TRBJ2-3; 7 bases line up with TRBD1. Unmatched junction bases numbered 6, after V lost 6 bases and J lost 0 bases. The CDR3 is made up of 15 amino acids. Germline CDR1 SNHLY, CDR2 FYNNEI. This CDR3 reads CASRLTGVSTDTQYF. The DNA for the CDR3 is TGTGCCAGCAGGCTTACAGGGGTGAGCACAGATACGCAGTATTTT.

V usage is TRBV6-1 and J usage is TRBJ2-1; D remains ambiguous. The CDR3 sequence is 13 residues long. The V and J ends lost 2 bases and 9 bases respectively, with 11 bases between them. The germline gives CDR1 MNHNS, CDR2 SASEGT. The chain's CDR3 is CASSETPYREQFF. Here the CDR3 DNA reads TGTGCCAGCAGTGAAACACCTTACCGTGAGCAGTTCTTC.

This sequence joins TRBV18 and TRBJ1-1; 9 bases align to TRBD1. The V segment lost 3 bases and the J segment 3 bases; nucleotides outside the gene matches: 5. The germline V gene encodes CDR1 KGHSH and CDR2 LQKENI. This CDR3 contains 15 residues. In DNA, the CDR3 is TGTGCCAGCTCACCGGGACAGGGACTGTACACTGAAGCTTTCTTT. Amino acid sequence: CASSPGQGLYTEAFF. Full variable domain (missing parts from reference TRBV18 and TRBJ1-1): NAGVMQNPRHLVRRRGQEARLRCSPMKGHSHVYWYRQLPEEGLKFMVYLQKENIIDESGMPKERFSAEFPKEGPSILRIQQVVRGDSAAYFCASSPGQGLYTEAFFGQGTRLTVV.